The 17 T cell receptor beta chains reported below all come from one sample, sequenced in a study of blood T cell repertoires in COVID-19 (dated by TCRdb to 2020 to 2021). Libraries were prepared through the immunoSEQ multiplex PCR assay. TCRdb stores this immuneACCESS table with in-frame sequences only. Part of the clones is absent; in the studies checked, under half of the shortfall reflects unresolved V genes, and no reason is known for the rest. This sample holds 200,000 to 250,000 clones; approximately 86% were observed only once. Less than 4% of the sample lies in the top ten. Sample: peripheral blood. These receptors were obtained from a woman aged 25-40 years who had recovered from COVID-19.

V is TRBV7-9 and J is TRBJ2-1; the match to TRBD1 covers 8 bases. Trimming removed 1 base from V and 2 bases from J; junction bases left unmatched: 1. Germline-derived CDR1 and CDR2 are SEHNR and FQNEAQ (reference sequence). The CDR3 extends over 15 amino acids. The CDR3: CASSLGQGPYNEQFF. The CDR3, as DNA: TGTGCCAGCAGCTTAGGACAGGGGCCCTACAATGAGCAGTTCTTC. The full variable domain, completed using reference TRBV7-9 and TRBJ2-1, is DTGVSQNPRHKITKRGQNVTFRCDPISEHNRLYWYRQTLGQGPEFLTYFQNEAQLEKSRLLSDRFSAERPKGSFSTLEIQRTEQGDSAMYLCASSLGQGPYNEQFFGPGTRLTVL.

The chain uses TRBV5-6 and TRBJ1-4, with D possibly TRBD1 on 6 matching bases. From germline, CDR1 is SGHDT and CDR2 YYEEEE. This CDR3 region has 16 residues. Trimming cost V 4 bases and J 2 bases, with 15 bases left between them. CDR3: CASSPEFGGTNEKLFF. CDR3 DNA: TGTGCCAGCAGCCCCGAGTTTGGGGGCACTAATGAAAAACTGTTTTTT.

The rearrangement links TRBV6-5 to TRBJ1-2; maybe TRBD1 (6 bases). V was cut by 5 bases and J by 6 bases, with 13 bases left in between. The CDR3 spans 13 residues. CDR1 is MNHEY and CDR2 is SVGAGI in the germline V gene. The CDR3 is CASSKKGVNGYTF. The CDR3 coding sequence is TGTGCCAGCAGTAAAAAGGGGGTGAATGGCTACACCTTC.

The CDR3: CASSRQRGAYNEQFF. DNA of the CDR3: TGTGCCAGCAGCCGGCAGCGGGGGGCCTACAATGAGCAGTTCTTC. The chain couples TRBV7-9 to TRBJ2-1; 9 bases line up with TRBD2. With 5 bases clipped from V and 2 bases from J, the junction kept 4 bases outside the gene matches. The length of the CDR3 is 15 residues. The germline gives CDR1 SEHNR, CDR2 FQNEAQ (reference sequence).

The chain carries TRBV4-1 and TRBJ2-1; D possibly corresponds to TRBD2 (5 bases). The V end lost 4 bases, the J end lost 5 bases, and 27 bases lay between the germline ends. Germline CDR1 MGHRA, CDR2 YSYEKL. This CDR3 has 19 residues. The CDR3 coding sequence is TGCGCCAGCAGCCCGGAGGCTGGGTTATCTATAAGGTCGGACAATGAGCAGTTCTTC. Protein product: CASSPEAGLSIRSDNEQFF.

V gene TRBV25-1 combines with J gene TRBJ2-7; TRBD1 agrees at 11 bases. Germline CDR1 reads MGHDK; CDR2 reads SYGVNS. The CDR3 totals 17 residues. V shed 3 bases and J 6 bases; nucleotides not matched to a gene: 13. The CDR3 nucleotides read TGTGCCAGCAGTGACGTAAACGGTCGGACAGGGGGCAGCGAGCAGTACTTC. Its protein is CASSDVNGRTGGSEQYF.

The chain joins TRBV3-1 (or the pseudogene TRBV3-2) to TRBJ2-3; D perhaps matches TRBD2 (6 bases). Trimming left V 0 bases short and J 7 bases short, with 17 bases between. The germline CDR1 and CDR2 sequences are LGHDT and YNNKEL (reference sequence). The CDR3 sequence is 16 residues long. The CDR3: CASSQDTAGPENTQYF. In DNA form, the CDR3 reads TGTGCCAGCAGCCAAGATACTGCGGGACCCGAGAATACGCAGTATTTT.

The CDR3 DNA follows: TGTGCCAGCAGCTTAATGGCGGGGGGGAGCACAGATACGCAGTATTTT. Translation gives CASSLMAGGSTDTQYF. This sequence joins TRBV13 and TRBJ2-3, with 9 bases lining up with TRBD2. Trimming removed 2 bases from V and 0 bases from J; junction bases left unmatched: 3. Germline-derived CDR1 and CDR2 are PRHDT and FYEKMQ (reference sequence). The CDR3 is 16 residues long.

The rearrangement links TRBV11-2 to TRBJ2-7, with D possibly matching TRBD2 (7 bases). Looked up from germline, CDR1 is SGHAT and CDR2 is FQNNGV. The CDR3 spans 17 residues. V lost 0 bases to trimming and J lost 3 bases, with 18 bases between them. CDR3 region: CASSLDHRGALSYEQYF. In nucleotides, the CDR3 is TGTGCCAGCAGCTTAGATCACCGGGGGGCCCTAAGCTACGAGCAGTACTTC.

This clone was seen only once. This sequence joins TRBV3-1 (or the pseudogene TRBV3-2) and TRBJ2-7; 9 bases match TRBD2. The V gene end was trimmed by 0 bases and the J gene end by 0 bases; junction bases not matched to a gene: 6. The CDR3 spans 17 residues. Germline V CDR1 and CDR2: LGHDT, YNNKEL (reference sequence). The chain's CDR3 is CASSQDRLAVGSYEQYF. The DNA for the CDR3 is TGTGCCAGCAGCCAAGATCGACTAGCGGTCGGCTCCTACGAGCAGTACTTC.

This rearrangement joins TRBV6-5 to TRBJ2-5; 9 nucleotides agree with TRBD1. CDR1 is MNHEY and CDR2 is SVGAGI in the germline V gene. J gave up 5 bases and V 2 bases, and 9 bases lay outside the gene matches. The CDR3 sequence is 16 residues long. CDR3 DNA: TGTGCCAGCAGTTACGGAACCGGGACAGGGTGGGAGACCCAGTACTTC. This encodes CASSYGTGTGWETQYF.

DNA for the CDR3: TGTGCCAGCAGCTTAGGCGGGGCGCGCGGCCAGCCCCAGCATTTT. Its protein product is CASSLGGARGQPQHF. The chain employs TRBV7-2 and TRBJ1-5, with D tentatively TRBD1 (5 bases). The germline gives CDR1 SGHTA, CDR2 FQGNSA. There are 15 residues in the CDR3. V was trimmed by 1 base and J by 7 bases, leaving 14 bases between them. The variable domain in full, completed from reference TRBV7-2 and TRBJ1-5, reads GAGVSQSPSNKVTEKGKDVELRCDPISGHTALYWYRQSLGQGLEFLIYFQGNSAPDKSGLPSDRFSAERTGGSVSTLTIQRTQQEDSAVYLCASSLGGARGQPQHFGDGTRLSIL.

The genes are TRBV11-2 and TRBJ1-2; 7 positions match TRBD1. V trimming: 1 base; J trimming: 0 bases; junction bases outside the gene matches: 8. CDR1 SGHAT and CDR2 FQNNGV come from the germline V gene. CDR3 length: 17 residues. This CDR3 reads CASSLGRDSVSNYGYTF. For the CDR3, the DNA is TGTGCCAGCAGCTTAGGCCGGGACAGTGTATCTAACTATGGCTACACCTTC.

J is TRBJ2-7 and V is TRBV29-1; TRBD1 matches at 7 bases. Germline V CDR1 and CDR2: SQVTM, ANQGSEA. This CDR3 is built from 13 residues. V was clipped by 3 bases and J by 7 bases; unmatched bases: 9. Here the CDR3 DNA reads TGCAGCGTTGAGGAAGGACAGGCTTTTGAGCAGTACTTC. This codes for CSVEEGQAFEQYF.

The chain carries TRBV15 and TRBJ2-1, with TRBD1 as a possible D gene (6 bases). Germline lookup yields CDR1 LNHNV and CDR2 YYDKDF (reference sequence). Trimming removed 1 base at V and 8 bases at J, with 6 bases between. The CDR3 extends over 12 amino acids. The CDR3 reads CATSRGGHEQFF. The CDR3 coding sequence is TGTGCCACCAGCAGAGGGGGGCATGAGCAGTTCTTC. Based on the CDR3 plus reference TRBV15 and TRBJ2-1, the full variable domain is DAMVIQNPRYQVTQFGKPVTLSCSQTLNHNVMYWYQQKSSQAPKLLFHYYDKDFNNEADTPDNFQSRRPNTSFCFLDIRSPGLGDTAMYLCATSRGGHEQFFGPGTRLTVL.

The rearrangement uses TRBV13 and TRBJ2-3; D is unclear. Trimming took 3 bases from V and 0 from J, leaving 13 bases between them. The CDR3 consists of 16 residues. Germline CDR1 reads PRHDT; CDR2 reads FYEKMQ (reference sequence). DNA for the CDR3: TGTGCCAGCAGCTTGGCGGTGGATTCTAGCACAGATACGCAGTATTTT. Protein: CASSLAVDSSTDTQYF.

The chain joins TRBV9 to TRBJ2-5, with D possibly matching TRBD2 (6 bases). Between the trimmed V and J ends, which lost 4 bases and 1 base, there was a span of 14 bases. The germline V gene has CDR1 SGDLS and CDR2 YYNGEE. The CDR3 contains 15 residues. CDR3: CASSPRTTRQETQYF. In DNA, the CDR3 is TGTGCCAGCAGCCCCCGGACTACCCGCCAAGAGACCCAGTACTTC.